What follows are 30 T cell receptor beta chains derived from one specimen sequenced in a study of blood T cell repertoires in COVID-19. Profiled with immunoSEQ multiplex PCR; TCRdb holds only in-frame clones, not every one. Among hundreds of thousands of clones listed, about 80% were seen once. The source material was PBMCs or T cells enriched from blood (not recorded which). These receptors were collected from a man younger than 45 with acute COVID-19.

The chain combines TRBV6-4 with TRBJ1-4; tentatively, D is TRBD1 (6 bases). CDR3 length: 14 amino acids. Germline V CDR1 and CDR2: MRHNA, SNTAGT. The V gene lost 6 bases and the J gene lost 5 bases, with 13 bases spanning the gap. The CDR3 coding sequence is TGTGCCAGCAGCCCTACAGGGTCCAATGAAAAACTGTTTTTT. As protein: CASSPTGSNEKLFF.

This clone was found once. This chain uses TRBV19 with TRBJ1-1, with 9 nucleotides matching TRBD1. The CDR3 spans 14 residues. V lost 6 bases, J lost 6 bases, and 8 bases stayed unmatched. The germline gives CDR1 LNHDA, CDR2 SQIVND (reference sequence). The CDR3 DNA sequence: TGTGCCAGTAGCCAACCGGGACAGGGTTCTGAAGCTTTCTTT. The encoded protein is CASSQPGQGSEAFF.

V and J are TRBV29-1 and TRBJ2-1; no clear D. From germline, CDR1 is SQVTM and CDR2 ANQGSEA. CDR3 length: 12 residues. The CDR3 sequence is CSRGETFNEQFF. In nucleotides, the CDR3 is TGCAGTAGAGGAGAGACCTTCAATGAGCAGTTCTTC.

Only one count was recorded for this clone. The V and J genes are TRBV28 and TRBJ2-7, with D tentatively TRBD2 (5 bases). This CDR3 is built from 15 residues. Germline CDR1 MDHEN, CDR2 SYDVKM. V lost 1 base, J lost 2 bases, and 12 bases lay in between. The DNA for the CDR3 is TGTGCCAGCAGTTTATCGACAAGCGGAACCTACGAGCAGTACGTC. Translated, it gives CASSLSTSGTYEQYV.

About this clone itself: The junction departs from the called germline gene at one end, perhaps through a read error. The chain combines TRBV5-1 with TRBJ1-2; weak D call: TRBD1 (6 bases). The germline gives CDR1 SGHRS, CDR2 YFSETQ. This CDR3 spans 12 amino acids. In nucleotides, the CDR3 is TGTGCCAGCAACCCAGGGGACTATGGCTACACCTTC. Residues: CASNPGDYGYTF.

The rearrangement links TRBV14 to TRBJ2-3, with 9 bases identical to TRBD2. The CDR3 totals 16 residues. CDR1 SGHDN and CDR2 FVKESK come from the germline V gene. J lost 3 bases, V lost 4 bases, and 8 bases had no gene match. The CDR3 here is CASSLYWRGGTDTQYF. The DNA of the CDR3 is TGTGCCAGCAGCCTCTATTGGCGGGGGGGTACAGATACGCAGTATTTT. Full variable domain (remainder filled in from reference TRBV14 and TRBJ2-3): EAGVTQFPSHSVIEKGQTVTLRCDPISGHDNLYWYRRVMGKEIKFLLHFVKESKQDESGMPNNRFLAERTGGTYSTLKVQPAELEDSGVYFCASSLYWRGGTDTQYFGPGTRLTVL.

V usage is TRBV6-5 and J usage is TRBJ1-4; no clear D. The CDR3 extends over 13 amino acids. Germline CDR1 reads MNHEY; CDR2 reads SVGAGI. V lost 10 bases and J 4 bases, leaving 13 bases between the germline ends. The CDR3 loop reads CAIRRDGNEKLFF. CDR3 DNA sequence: TGTGCCATCAGGAGGGATGGTAATGAAAAACTGTTTTTT.

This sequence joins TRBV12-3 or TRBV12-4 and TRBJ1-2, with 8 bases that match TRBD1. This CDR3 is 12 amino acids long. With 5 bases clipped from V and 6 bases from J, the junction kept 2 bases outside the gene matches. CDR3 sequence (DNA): TGTGCCAGCAGTGGACAGGGAAATGGCTACACCTTC. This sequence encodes CASSGQGNGYTF.

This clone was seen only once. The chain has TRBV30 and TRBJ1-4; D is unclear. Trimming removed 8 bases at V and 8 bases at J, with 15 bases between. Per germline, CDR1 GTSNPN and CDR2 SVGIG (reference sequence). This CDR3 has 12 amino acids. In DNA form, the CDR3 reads TGTGCCGCCTCCCCGGCGGGGGAAAAACTGTTTTTT. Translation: CAASPAGEKLFF.

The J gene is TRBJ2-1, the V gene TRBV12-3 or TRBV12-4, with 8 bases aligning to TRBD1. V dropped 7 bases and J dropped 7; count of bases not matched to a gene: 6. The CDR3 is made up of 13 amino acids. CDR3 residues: CASTGGAINEQFF. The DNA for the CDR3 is TGTGCCAGCACAGGGGGCGCAATTAATGAGCAGTTCTTC.

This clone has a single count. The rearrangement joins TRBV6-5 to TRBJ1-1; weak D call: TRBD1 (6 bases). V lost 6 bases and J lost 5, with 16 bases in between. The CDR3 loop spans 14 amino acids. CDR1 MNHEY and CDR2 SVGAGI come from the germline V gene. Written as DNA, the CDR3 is TGTGCCAGCAGGCTCGGGGGGCCGGGGACTGAAGCTTTCTTT. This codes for CASRLGGPGTEAFF.

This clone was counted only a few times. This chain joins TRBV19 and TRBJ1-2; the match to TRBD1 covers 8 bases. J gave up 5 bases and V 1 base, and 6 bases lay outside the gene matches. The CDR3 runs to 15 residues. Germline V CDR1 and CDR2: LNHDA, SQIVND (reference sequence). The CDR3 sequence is CASSIGTGNSYGYTF. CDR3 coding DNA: TGTGCCAGTAGTATAGGGACAGGGAACTCTTATGGCTACACCTTC.

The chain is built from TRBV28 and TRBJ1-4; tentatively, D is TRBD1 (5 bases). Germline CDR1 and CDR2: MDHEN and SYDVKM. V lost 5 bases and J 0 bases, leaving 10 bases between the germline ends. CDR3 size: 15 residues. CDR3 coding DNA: TGTGCCAGCAGTCCCACAGGTGCAACTAATGAAAAACTGTTTTTT. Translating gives CASSPTGATNEKLFF. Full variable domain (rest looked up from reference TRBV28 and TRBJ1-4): DVKVTQSSRYLVKRTGEKVFLECVQDMDHENMFWYRQDPGLGLRLIYFSYDVKMKEKGDIPEGYSVSREKKERFSLILESASTNQTSMYLCASSPTGATNEKLFFGSGTQLSVL.

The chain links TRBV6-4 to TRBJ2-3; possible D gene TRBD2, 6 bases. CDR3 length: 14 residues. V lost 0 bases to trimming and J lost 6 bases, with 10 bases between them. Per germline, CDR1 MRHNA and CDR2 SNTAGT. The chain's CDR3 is CASSDSGGEDTQYF. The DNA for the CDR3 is TGTGCCAGCAGTGACTCGGGGGGAGAGGATACGCAGTATTTT.

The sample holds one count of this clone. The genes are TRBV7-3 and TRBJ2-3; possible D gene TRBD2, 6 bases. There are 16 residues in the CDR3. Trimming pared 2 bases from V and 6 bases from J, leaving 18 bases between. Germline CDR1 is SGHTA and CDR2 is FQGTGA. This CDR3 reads CASSLGVSGWGDTQYF. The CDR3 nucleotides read TGTGCCAGCAGCTTAGGAGTTAGCGGATGGGGGGATACGCAGTATTTT.

The CDR3 sequence: CASSQDGTSSTDTQYF. CDR3 DNA sequence: TGCGCCAGCAGCCAAGATGGGACATCTAGCACAGATACGCAGTATTTT. The V gene is TRBV4-3, the J gene TRBJ2-3; D perhaps matches TRBD1 (6 bases). With 0 bases removed from V and 0 bases from J, the gap between germline ends came to 10 bases. The CDR3 consists of 16 residues. Germline V gives CDR1 LGHNA, CDR2 YSLEER.

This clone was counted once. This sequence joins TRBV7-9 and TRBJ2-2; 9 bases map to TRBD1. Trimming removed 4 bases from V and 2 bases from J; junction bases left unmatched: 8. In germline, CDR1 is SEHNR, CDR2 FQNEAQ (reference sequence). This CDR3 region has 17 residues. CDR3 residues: CASSSNPGQGNTGELFF. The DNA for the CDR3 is TGTGCCAGCAGCTCCAACCCGGGACAGGGCAACACCGGGGAGCTGTTTTTT.

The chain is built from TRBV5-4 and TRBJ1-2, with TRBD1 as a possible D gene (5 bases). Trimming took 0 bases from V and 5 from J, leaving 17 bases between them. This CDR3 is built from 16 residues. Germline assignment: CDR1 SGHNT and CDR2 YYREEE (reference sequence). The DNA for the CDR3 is TGTGCCAGCAGCTTGGTTGGCAGGGAGGTCTTGTATGGCTACACCTTC. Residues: CASSLVGREVLYGYTF.

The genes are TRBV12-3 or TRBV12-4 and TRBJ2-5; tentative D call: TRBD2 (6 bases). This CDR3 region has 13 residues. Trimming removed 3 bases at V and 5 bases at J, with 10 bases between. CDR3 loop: CASSLMSGETQYF. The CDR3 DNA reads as TGTGCCAGCAGTTTGATGAGCGGGGAGACCCAGTACTTC.

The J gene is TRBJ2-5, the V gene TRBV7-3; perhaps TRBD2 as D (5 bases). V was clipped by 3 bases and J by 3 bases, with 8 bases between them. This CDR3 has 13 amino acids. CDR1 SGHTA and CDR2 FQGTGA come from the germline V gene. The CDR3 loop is CASSLDSEETQYF. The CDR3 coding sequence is TGTGCCAGCAGCTTGGACTCCGAAGAGACCCAGTACTTC.

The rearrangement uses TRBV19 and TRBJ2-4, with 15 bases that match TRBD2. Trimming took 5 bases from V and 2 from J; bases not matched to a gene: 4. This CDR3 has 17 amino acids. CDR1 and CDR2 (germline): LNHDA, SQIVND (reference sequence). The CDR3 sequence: CASSGGTSGRTKNIQYF. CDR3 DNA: TGTGCCAGTAGTGGCGGGACTAGCGGGAGGACCAAAAACATTCAGTACTTC.

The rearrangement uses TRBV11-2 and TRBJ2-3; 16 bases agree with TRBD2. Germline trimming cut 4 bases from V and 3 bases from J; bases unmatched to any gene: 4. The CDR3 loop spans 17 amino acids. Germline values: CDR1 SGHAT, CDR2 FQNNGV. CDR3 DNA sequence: TGTGCCAGCAGCTCCCCGGGACTAGCGGGAGGGACAGATACGCAGTATTTT. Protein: CASSSPGLAGGTDTQYF.

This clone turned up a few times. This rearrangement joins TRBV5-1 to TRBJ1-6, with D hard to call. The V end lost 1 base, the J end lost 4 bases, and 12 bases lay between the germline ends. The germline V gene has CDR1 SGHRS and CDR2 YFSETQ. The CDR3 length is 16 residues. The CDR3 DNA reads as TGCGCCAGCAGCTTGAATCTTTCCGGGTATAATTCACCCCTCCACTTT. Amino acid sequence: CASSLNLSGYNSPLHF.

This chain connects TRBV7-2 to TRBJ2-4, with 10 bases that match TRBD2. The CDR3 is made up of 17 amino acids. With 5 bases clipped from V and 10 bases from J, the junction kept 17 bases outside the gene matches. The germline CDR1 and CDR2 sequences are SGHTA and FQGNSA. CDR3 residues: CASSPTKIAGGDRIQYF. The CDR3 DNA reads TGTGCCAGCAGCCCCACGAAGATAGCGGGGGGAGATCGGATTCAGTACTTC.

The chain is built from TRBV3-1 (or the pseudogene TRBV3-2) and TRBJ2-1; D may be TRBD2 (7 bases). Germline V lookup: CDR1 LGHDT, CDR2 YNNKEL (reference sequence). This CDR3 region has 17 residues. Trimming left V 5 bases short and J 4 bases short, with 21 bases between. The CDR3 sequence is CASSSMRGPNLYNEQFF. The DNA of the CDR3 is TGTGCCAGCAGCTCGATGCGGGGGCCCAATCTATACAATGAGCAGTTCTTC.

CDR3 region: CASSTGDRGVVQAYF. The CDR3 DNA is TGTGCCAGCAGCACCGGTGACAGGGGCGTTGTTCAGGCGTATTTT. The rearrangement uses TRBV5-4 and TRBJ2-3, with 8 positions matching TRBD1. This CDR3 has 15 residues. CDR1 SGHNT and CDR2 YYREEE come from the germline V gene (reference sequence). Trimming took 4 bases from V and 14 from J; bases not matched to a gene: 18.

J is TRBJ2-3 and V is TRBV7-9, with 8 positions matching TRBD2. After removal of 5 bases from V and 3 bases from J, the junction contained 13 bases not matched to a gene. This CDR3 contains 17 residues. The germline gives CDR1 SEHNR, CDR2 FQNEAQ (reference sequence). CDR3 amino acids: CASSGERESSGTDTQYF. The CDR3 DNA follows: TGTGCCAGCAGCGGAGAGCGGGAGAGCAGTGGAACAGATACGCAGTATTTT.

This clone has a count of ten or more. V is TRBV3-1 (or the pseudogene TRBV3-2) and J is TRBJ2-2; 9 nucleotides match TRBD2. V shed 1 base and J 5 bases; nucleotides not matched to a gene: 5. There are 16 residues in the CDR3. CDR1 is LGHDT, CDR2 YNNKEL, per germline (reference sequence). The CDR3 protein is CASSQVASGATGELFF. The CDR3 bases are TGTGCCAGCAGCCAAGTTGCTAGCGGGGCAACCGGGGAGCTGTTTTTT.

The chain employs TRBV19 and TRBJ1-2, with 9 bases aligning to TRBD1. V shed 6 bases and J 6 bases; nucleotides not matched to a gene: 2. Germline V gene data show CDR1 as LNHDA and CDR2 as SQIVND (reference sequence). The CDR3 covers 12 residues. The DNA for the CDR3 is TGTGCCAGTAGCCGGACAGGGGATGGCTACACCTTC. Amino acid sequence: CASSRTGDGYTF.

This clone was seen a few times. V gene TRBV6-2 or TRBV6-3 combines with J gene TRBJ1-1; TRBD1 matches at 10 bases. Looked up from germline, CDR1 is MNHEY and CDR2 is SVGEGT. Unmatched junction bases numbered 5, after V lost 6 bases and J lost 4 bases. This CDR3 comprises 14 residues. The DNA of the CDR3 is TGTGCCAGCAGCCGACAGGGGGCGGGCACTGAAGCTTTCTTT. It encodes CASSRQGAGTEAFF.